A single sample is the source of the 30 T cell receptor beta chains below, sequenced in a study of CD8+CD57+ T cells in acquired aplastic anemia. Genomic DNA constituted the template upon which TCR beta VDJ and CDR3 profiling was performed. One entry per CDR3 protein results from TCRdb running MiXCR on the reads. The sample carries about 290,000 distinct CDR3 sequences, approximately 57% recorded once. The patients chosen for sequencing had shown expansion of CD8+CD57+ cells (detected by flow cytometry). Specimen: sorted CD4+, CD8+, or CD8+CD57+ T cells (not recorded which) from PBMCs. The receptors here all came from a human donor with aplastic anemia.

This clonotype was seen a handful of times. The J gene is TRBJ2-3, the V gene TRBV2, with TRBD2 matching over 9 bases. Trimming cost V 4 bases and J 2 bases; bases outside gene matches: 7. This CDR3 has 16 residues. Germline V gene sequence: CDR1 SNHLY, CDR2 FYNNEI. The CDR3 spells CASSGVGGGATDTQYF. The CDR3 bases are TGTGCCAGCAGTGGAGTTGGCGGGGGGGCCACAGATACGCAGTATTTT.

Many counts were recorded for this clonotype. This chain links TRBV10-1 with TRBJ2-5, with 9 nucleotides matching TRBD1. From germline, CDR1 is WNHNN and CDR2 SYGVQD (reference sequence). The CDR3 consists of 14 residues. V lost 4 bases and J lost 6; bases outside the gene matches: 6. The DNA for the CDR3 is TGCGCCAGCAGTGCCGGACAGGGGCGACAGACCCAGTACTTC. The encoded protein is CASSAGQGRQTQYF.

This chain uses TRBV20-1 with TRBJ1-2, with no clear D. Germline V gives CDR1 DFQATT, CDR2 SNEGSKA (reference sequence). The CDR3 runs 12 residues. Trimming stripped 3 bases from V and 6 bases from J, with 11 bases between. Written as DNA, the CDR3 is TGCAGTGCTAGCCCAAGACTTGATGGCTACACCTTC. Protein product: CSASPRLDGYTF.

This clonotype was counted a few times. The V gene is TRBV7-2, the J gene TRBJ1-2; the D gene is possibly TRBD1 (6 bases). CDR3 length: 16 residues. The germline gives CDR1 SGHTA, CDR2 FQGNSA. The V end lost 0 bases, the J end lost 8 bases, and 19 bases lay between the germline ends. CDR3 in DNA: TGTGCCAGCAGCTTAGCCGGGGGCGACAGGACGGGAGGCTACACCTTC. Translation gives CASSLAGGDRTGGYTF.

This rearrangement joins TRBV20-1 to TRBJ2-7, with a tentative D call TRBD2 (6 bases). V dropped 2 bases and J dropped 2 bases, with 19 bases sitting between them. Germline CDR1 and CDR2: DFQATT and SNEGSKA (reference sequence). The CDR3 loop spans 16 amino acids. The CDR3 coding sequence is TGCAGTGCTAGAAGTCTAGCGTTTGTCTTTACCTACGAGCAGTACTTC. Its translation is CSARSLAFVFTYEQYF.

V usage is TRBV7-6 and J usage is TRBJ2-1; D gene unclear. The V gene's germline CDR1 is SGHVS and CDR2 FNYEAQ. Trimming stripped 5 bases from V and 6 bases from J, with 8 bases between. The CDR3 length is 12 residues. CDR3 sequence reads: CASSQATNEQFF. CDR3 bases: TGTGCCAGCAGCCAGGCGACCAATGAGCAGTTCTTC.

The rearrangement uses TRBV7-9 and TRBJ1-6; weak D call: TRBD1 (5 bases). This CDR3 is 13 amino acids long. The V end lost 11 bases, the J end lost 0 bases, and 8 bases lay between the germline ends. The germline V gene has CDR1 SEHNR and CDR2 FQNEAQ (reference sequence). The CDR3 DNA follows: TGTGCCGGGACTAGCTCCTATAATTCACCCCTCCACTTT. This translates into CAGTSSYNSPLHF. Using reference TRBV7-9 and TRBJ1-6 for the parts outside the CDR3, the full variable domain is DTGVSQNPRHKITKRGQNVTFRCDPISEHNRLYWYRQTLGQGPEFLTYFQNEAQLEKSRLLSDRFSAERPKGSFSTLEIQRTEQGDSAMYLCAGTSSYNSPLHFGNGTRLTVT.

The chain uses TRBV29-1 and TRBJ2-3, with D possibly matching TRBD1 (5 bases). The ends were cut back, 3 bases at V and 6 bases at J, with 13 bases in the middle. The CDR3 is 13 amino acids. Germline CDR1 and CDR2: SQVTM and ANQGSEA. The CDR3 region is CSVDEQVLDTQYF. The CDR3 bases are TGCAGCGTTGACGAACAGGTTTTGGATACGCAGTATTTT.

This clonotype has only a few counts. This chain joins TRBV25-1 and TRBJ1-2; a possible D gene is TRBD1 (6 bases). From germline, CDR1 is MGHDK and CDR2 SYGVNS. The CDR3 is 16 amino acids. V lost 8 bases and J lost 2, with 21 bases in between. CDR3 DNA sequence: TGTGCCAGCTCGAGGGCGCCGGGGCAGGGGAACTATGGCTACACCTTC. It is translated as CASSRAPGQGNYGYTF.

This clonotype was recorded a few times. A read error is likely, as this CDR3 ends without the conserved phenylalanine or tryptophan. The DNA is left out, because the CDR3 cannot be placed on it with certainty; the CDR3 is given as TCRdb lists it. CDR3 residues: CATSRQGQVAGLDL. This sequence joins TRBV15 and TRBJ1-1; TRBD1, the D gene given by the table, was not confirmed from the DNA. The CDR3 is made up of 14 amino acids, end residues included. CDR1 and CDR2 (germline): LNHNV, YYDKDF (reference sequence).

The chain carries TRBV7-9 and TRBJ2-7; 10 nucleotides align to TRBD2. Per germline, CDR1 SEHNR and CDR2 FQNEAQ (reference sequence). The CDR3 extends over 17 amino acids. V was clipped by 4 bases and J by 5 bases; unmatched bases: 14. The CDR3 sequence is CASSSERPGLASHEQYF. The DNA of the CDR3 is TGTGCCAGCAGCTCTGAAAGACCGGGACTAGCGAGCCACGAGCAGTACTTC. The whole variable domain, filled in from reference TRBV7-9 and TRBJ2-7, reads DTGVSQNPRHKITKRGQNVTFRCDPISEHNRLYWYRQTLGQGPEFLTYFQNEAQLEKSRLLSDRFSAERPKGSFSTLEIQRTEQGDSAMYLCASSSERPGLASHEQYFGPGTRLTVT.

The chain joins TRBV10-3 to TRBJ2-7, with 8 nucleotides matching TRBD2. Per the germline V gene, CDR1 is ENHRY and CDR2 is SYGVKD. The CDR3 runs to 14 residues. V was clipped by 8 bases and J by 4 bases; unmatched bases: 10. DNA of the CDR3: TGTGCCATCCGAGCGGGAGAGGTCGGGTACGAGCAGTACTTC. It codes for CAIRAGEVGYEQYF.

This rearrangement joins TRBV5-1 to TRBJ2-7; D unresolved. This CDR3 region has 10 residues. CDR1 SGHRS and CDR2 YFSETQ come from the germline V gene. V lost 8 bases and J lost 3, with 6 bases in between. CDR3 coding DNA: TGCGCCAGTCCTGACTACGAGCAGTACTTC. Encoded protein: CASPDYEQYF.

The V call is TRBV7-9, the J call TRBJ1-4, with D unclear. Germline CDR1 SEHNR, CDR2 FQNEAQ (reference sequence). This CDR3 has 15 amino acids. Trimming cost V 4 bases and J 5 bases, with 14 bases left between them. The CDR3: CASSYTPSGNEKLFF. The CDR3 nucleotides are TGTGCCAGCAGCTACACACCTAGCGGGAATGAAAAACTGTTTTTT.

This clonotype was observed at least ten times. The V gene is TRBV27, the J gene TRBJ1-1, with 7 bases identical to TRBD1. Germline values: CDR1 MNHEY, CDR2 SMNVEV (reference sequence). Germline trimming cut 6 bases from V and 0 bases from J; bases unmatched to any gene: 10. The CDR3 loop spans 16 amino acids. CDR3 residues: CASSRLTTGMNTEAFF. The CDR3 DNA reads TGTGCCAGCAGCCGACTAACGACAGGGATGAACACTGAAGCTTTCTTT.

The CDR3 DNA is TGTGCCAGCAGTGAATCTGGGGGGCCGGGGTCAAATTCACCCCTCCACTTT. Translating gives CASSESGGPGSNSPLHF. The chain couples TRBV25-1 to TRBJ1-6; tentative D call: TRBD1 (6 bases). Between the trimmed V and J ends, which lost 1 base and 7 bases, there was a span of 17 bases. Germline V gene lookup returns CDR1 MGHDK and CDR2 SYGVNS. CDR3 size: 17 residues.

The chain uses TRBV20-1 and TRBJ2-1; tentative D call: TRBD2 (5 bases). Germline V gene sequence: CDR1 DFQATT, CDR2 SNEGSKA (reference sequence). This CDR3 comprises 12 residues. V lost 6 bases and J 12 bases, leaving 18 bases between the germline ends. The CDR3 region is CSAQQLLVGQFF. Written as DNA, the CDR3 is TGCAGTGCCCAACAGCTACTAGTTGGGCAGTTCTTC.

This chain connects TRBV7-2 to TRBJ2-7; D is unclear. V lost 2 bases to trimming and J lost 2 bases, with 10 bases between them. The germline V gene has CDR1 SGHTA and CDR2 FQGNSA. The CDR3 extends over 14 amino acids. Here the CDR3 reads CASSLQLITYEQYF. CDR3 DNA: TGTGCCAGCAGCTTACAACTTATAACCTACGAGCAGTACTTC. The complete variable domain, with remaining parts taken from reference TRBV7-2 and TRBJ2-7, reads GAGVSQSPSNKVTEKGKDVELRCDPISGHTALYWYRQSLGQGLEFLIYFQGNSAPDKSGLPSDRFSAERTGGSVSTLTIQRTQQEDSAVYLCASSLQLITYEQYFGPGTRLTVT.

This clonotype was picked up a small number of times. The chain links TRBV9 to TRBJ1-1; TRBD1 is a possible D gene (6 bases). The CDR3 consists of 17 residues. Germline CDR1 SGDLS, CDR2 YYNGEE. V was cut by 2 bases and J by 2 bases, with 19 bases left in between. The CDR3, as DNA: TGTGCCAGCAGCGTCGTAGGGGACAACCAGGGAAACACTGAAGCTTTCTTT. It specifies CASSVVGDNQGNTEAFF.

This chain connects TRBV10-1 to TRBJ2-3; D unclear. Trimming removed 3 bases from V and 9 bases from J, with 7 bases in between. This CDR3 spans 11 amino acids. The germline gives CDR1 WNHNN, CDR2 SYGVQD (reference sequence). Written as DNA, the CDR3 is TGCGCCAGCAGTGAATCTCGGACGCAGTATTTT. It codes for CASSESRTQYF.

This clonotype has a count of ten or more. This rearrangement joins TRBV6-5 to TRBJ1-1; D not certain. In germline, CDR1 is MNHEY, CDR2 SVGAGI. The CDR3 contains 16 residues. V was trimmed by 6 bases and J by 0 bases, leaving 17 bases between them. CDR3 nucleotides: TGTGCCAGCAGCCCACGGGCCATCGGCATGAACACTGAAGCTTTCTTT. This translates into CASSPRAIGMNTEAFF.

V and J are TRBV2 and TRBJ1-5; perhaps TRBD1 as D (5 bases). CDR1 is SNHLY, CDR2 FYNNEI, per germline. This CDR3 comprises 16 residues. Trimming left V 0 bases short and J 5 bases short, with 14 bases between. CDR3 amino acids: CASSEAGTIADQPQHF. Here the CDR3 DNA reads TGTGCCAGCAGTGAAGCTGGGACTATAGCCGATCAGCCCCAGCATTTT.

This sequence joins TRBV11-2 and TRBJ2-5; 13 nucleotides line up with TRBD2. The CDR3 runs to 15 residues. After removal of 4 bases from V and 2 bases from J, the junction contained 1 base not matched to a gene. Germline V gene lookup returns CDR1 SGHAT and CDR2 FQNNGV. CDR3 sequence reads: CASSWGLAGQETQYF. The CDR3 DNA sequence: TGTGCCAGCAGCTGGGGACTAGCGGGACAAGAGACCCAGTACTTC.

The chain recombines TRBV19 with TRBJ2-3; tentatively, D is TRBD2 (5 bases). This CDR3 is built from 15 residues. Germline CDR1 LNHDA, CDR2 SQIVND (reference sequence). V was trimmed by 7 bases and J by 4 bases, leaving 18 bases between them. CDR3 region: CASTGKALPSDTQYF. The CDR3 DNA sequence: TGTGCCAGTACGGGGAAGGCCTTACCTTCAGATACGCAGTATTTT.

Worth noting for this clonotype: This sequence is one base from a far larger clone and is likely a read error. Likely a read error: the CDR3 ends without its conserved phenylalanine or tryptophan. This chain's CDR3 is CASSPPSTDTQYL. In DNA form, the CDR3 reads TGTGCCAGCTCACCACCAAGCACAGATACGCAGTATCTT. The chain recombines TRBV7-2 with TRBJ2-3, with D uncertain. Germline loops: CDR1 SGHTA, CDR2 FQGNSA. V was shortened by 8 bases and J by 0 bases, with 9 bases between the two germline ends. This CDR3 is 13 amino acids long.

The chain joins TRBV6-5 to TRBJ2-1; 12 bases map to TRBD2. This CDR3 contains 17 residues. With V trimmed by 6 bases and J by 4 bases, 10 bases remained unmatched. Germline loops: CDR1 MNHEY, CDR2 SVGAGI. The CDR3 DNA reads as TGTGCCAGCAGAAACGCTCTCGGGACTAGCGGGTACAATGAGCAGTTCTTC. It specifies CASRNALGTSGYNEQFF.

This chain connects TRBV5-1 to TRBJ2-5; unclear D gene. This CDR3 spans 14 amino acids. The germline gives CDR1 SGHRS, CDR2 YFSETQ. The V end was cut by 6 bases, the J end by 1 base, with 13 bases between. In DNA, the CDR3 is TGCGCCAGCACACTAATCCCCTCCCAAGAGACCCAGTACTTC. Protein sequence: CASTLIPSQETQYF.

DNA for the CDR3: TGCAGCGCTGGTCGGGGGGACTATGGCTACACCTTC. This encodes CSAGRGDYGYTF. The chain recombines TRBV29-1 with TRBJ1-2; perhaps TRBD1 as D (5 bases). Germline V gene sequence: CDR1 SQVTM, CDR2 ANQGSEA. There are 12 residues in the CDR3. The V end was cut by 7 bases, the J end by 3 bases, with 12 bases between.

The V and J genes are TRBV14 and TRBJ2-1; TRBD2 matches 10 bases. The CDR3 totals 15 residues. Germline lookup yields CDR1 SGHDN and CDR2 FVKESK. The V and J ends lost 8 bases and 4 bases, in that order; junction bases with no gene match: 8. In DNA form, the CDR3 reads TGTGCCAGCTCTCCCGAGCGGGAGGGTTACAATGAGCAGTTCTTC. This gives the protein CASSPEREGYNEQFF.

V gene TRBV30 combines with J gene TRBJ1-5; D gene uncertain. Germline CDR1 GTSNPN, CDR2 SVGIG (reference sequence). The CDR3 runs to 12 residues. V was cut by 1 base and J by 2 bases, with 3 bases left in between. The CDR3 region is CAWSEGNQPQHF. The CDR3 DNA reads as TGTGCCTGGAGTGAAGGCAATCAGCCCCAGCATTTT. The whole variable domain, filled in from reference TRBV30 and TRBJ1-5, reads SQTIHQWPATLVQPVGSPLSLECTVEGTSNPNLYWYRQAAGRGLQLLFYSVGIGQISSEVPQNLSASRPQDRQFILSSKKLLLSDSGFYLCAWSEGNQPQHFGDGTRLSIL.